This is a list of T cell receptor beta chains from one sample in a study of beta chain features in type 1 diabetes. Profiling relied on immunoSEQ multiplex PCR, and the TCRdb table lists in-frame clones only, not all of them. Of around 250,000 clones in the sample, roughly an eighth were seen once. Sequencing was performed on naive CD4+ T cells from blood. The receptors shown here come from a woman between 40 and 55 years old in good health. The CDR3 runs from the conserved cysteine through the conserved F or W. Fields, in order: D gene, V gene, J gene, clone size, CDR3 DNA, CDR3 protein. The D gene is left open where the match is weak. For some rows the clone size is stated as once, few or many, or as a class when expanded; others skip it.

TRBD1	TRBV29-1	TRBJ1-2	NA	TGCAGCGTTGGCCCAGTACATACCGGGACAGGGGGGGGTGGCTACACCTTC	CSVGPVHTGTGGGGYTF
NA	TRBV4-3	TRBJ1-2	NA	TGCGCCAGCAGCCAAGAATCCAGGGGTTATGGCTACACCTTC	CASSQESRGYGYTF
NA	TRBV21-1	TRBJ1-6	NA	TGTGCCAGCAGCAAAGGAGGGACAGGGAAGAATTCACCCCTCCACTTT	CASSKGGTGKNSPLHF
NA	TRBV27	TRBJ2-5	few	TGTGCCAGCAGTTTCAGGGATCAAGAGACCCAGTACTTC	CASSFRDQETQYF
NA	TRBV28	TRBJ1-3	many	TGTGCCAGCAGTGGACGGAGGGGCACCATATATTTT	CASSGRRGTIYF
NA	TRBV18	TRBJ2-3	NA	TGTGCCAGCTCATCCCGTCAGGCACTTGGAACAGATACGCAGTATTTT	CASSSRQALGTDTQYF
TRBD1	TRBV6-5	TRBJ1-2	few	TGTGCCAGCAATCAGCACGGACAGGGTCCTTATGGCTACACCTTC	CASNQHGQGPYGYTF
TRBD1	TRBV5-1	TRBJ1-2	NA	TGCGCCAGCAGCTCCGGACAGGGGGCGTCCTATGGCTACACCTTC	CASSSGQGASYGYTF
TRBD1	TRBV7-9	TRBJ1-2	few	TGTGCCAGCAGCCAGACAGGGTATGGCTACACCTTC	CASSQTGYGYTF
NA	TRBV4-1	TRBJ2-5	NA	TGCGCCAGCAGCCAAATCAGGCAAGAGACCCAGTACTTC	CASSQIRQETQYF
TRBD1	TRBV4-2	TRBJ1-1	NA	TGTGCCAGCAGCTTCCTGACAGGGGCGGCTGAAGCTTTCTTT	CASSFLTGAAEAFF
NA	TRBV19	TRBJ2-7	NA	TGTGCCAGTAGTATGTTGGCCGGGACACCCCCCTACGAGCAGTACTTC	CASSMLAGTPPYEQYF
TRBD1	TRBV7-8	TRBJ2-5	few	TGTGCCAGCAGCCCTAGGACAGGTGGTCAAGAGACCCAGTACTTC	CASSPRTGGQETQYF
NA	TRBV7-9	TRBJ2-1	NA	TGTGCCAGCAGCTTTATCAGGGACAATGAGCAGTTCTTC	CASSFIRDNEQFF
NA	TRBV5-8	TRBJ2-1	few	TGTGCCAGCAGCTTGTATACAGGGTCTGAGCAGTTCTTC	CASSLYTGSEQFF
NA	TRBV21-1	TRBJ2-3	few	TGTGCCAGCAGCAAAGGTAGACGGGGAACCCCCATAGATACGCAGTATTTT	CASSKGRRGTPIDTQYF
TRBD1	TRBV18	TRBJ1-2	few	TGTGCCAGCTCGTACAGGGGAAGCTACACCTTC	CASSYRGSYTF
NA	TRBV10-3	TRBJ1-3	once	TGTGCCATCAGTGAGTGGCAGGGGAAGAGCACCATATATTTT	CAISEWQGKSTIYF
TRBD2	TRBV7-2	TRBJ2-2	NA	TGTGCCAGCAGCTTGCCGCGGGGGGGCCCCACCGGGGAGCTGTTTTTT	CASSLPRGGPTGELFF
NA	TRBV29-1	TRBJ1-4	NA	TGCAGCGTGGGCCTATGGCCCAATGAAAAACTGTTTTTT	CSVGLWPNEKLFF
NA	TRBV28	TRBJ1-4	NA	TGTGCCAGCAGTAGGGGACTTGAGGAAAAACTGTTTTTT	CASSRGLEEKLFF
TRBD1	TRBV5-1	TRBJ1-4	NA	TGCGCCAGCAGCAGCGGACAGGGGACGGAAAAACTGTTTTTT	CASSSGQGTEKLFF
TRBD1	TRBV7-8	TRBJ1-4	few	TGTGCCAGCAGCTTATCGGACAGGGGTAATGAAAAACTGTTTTTT	CASSLSDRGNEKLFF
NA	TRBV4-2	TRBJ2-7	few	TGTGCCAGCAGCCAGGAAGCGGTTGCAGAGCAGTACTTC	CASSQEAVAEQYF
TRBD1	TRBV7-2	TRBJ2-7	few	TGTGCCAGCAGCTCAGACAGGGGCGCTTACGAGCAGTACTTC	CASSSDRGAYEQYF
NA	TRBV25-1	TRBJ1-6	few	TGTGCCAGCAGTGAAAGGAAGGGGAGCCTGATAGGGGAGGGACCCCTCCACTTT	CASSERKGSLIGEGPLHF
TRBD1	TRBV15	TRBJ2-2	many	TGTGCCACCAGCAGCGACAGGGGGAACACCGGGGAGCTGTTTTTT	CATSSDRGNTGELFF
NA	TRBV4-3	TRBJ1-5	few	TGCGCCAGCAGCCAAGATTGGCTTCAGCCCCAGCATTTT	CASSQDWLQPQHF
TRBD1	TRBV7-6	TRBJ2-7	NA	TGTGCCAGCAGCTTCGAGACAGGGGGCTACGAGCAGTACTTC	CASSFETGGYEQYF
NA	TRBV27	TRBJ1-2	NA	TGTGCCAGCAGTTTATTTACGGGGTCTAACTATGGCTACACCTTC	CASSLFTGSNYGYTF
NA	TRBV18	TRBJ2-3	few	TGTGCCAGCTCACCACGGGGGACACTCACAGATACGCAGTATTTT	CASSPRGTLTDTQYF
TRBD2	TRBV6-5	TRBJ2-7	few	TGTGCCAGCAGTCCGGTGGGGACTAGTGTCTACGAGCAGTACTTC	CASSPVGTSVYEQYF
NA	TRBV5-1	TRBJ1-4	few	TGCGCCAGCAGCCAGGGGAGGGGAAATGAAAAACTGTTTTTT	CASSQGRGNEKLFF
TRBD2	TRBV5-1	TRBJ2-5	few	TGCGCCAGCACCCACGGTCCGTCACTAGCGGGCCAAGAGACCCAGTACTTC	CASTHGPSLAGQETQYF
TRBD2	TRBV7-9	TRBJ2-1	NA	TGTGCCAGCAGCTTACGTCAGCGGGGGGCCAATGAGCAGTTCTTC	CASSLRQRGANEQFF
NA	TRBV5-1	TRBJ1-3	NA	TGCGCCAGCAGCTACGGACAGGGAAACACCATATATTTT	CASSYGQGNTIYF
TRBD1	TRBV4-1	TRBJ2-1	NA	TGCGCCAGCAGCTCGGACAGGCACCTAAATGAGCAGTTCTTC	CASSSDRHLNEQFF
TRBD2	TRBV7-2	TRBJ2-2	NA	TGTGCCAGCAGTAAACTAGCGGGGGGGCCGGCCGGGGAGCTGTTTTTT	CASSKLAGGPAGELFF
TRBD2	TRBV11-2	TRBJ2-2	NA	TGTGCCAGCAGCTTAAGGGTAGCGGGCACCGGGGAGCTGTTTTTT	CASSLRVAGTGELFF
NA	TRBV2	TRBJ2-2	few	TGTGCCAGCAGTGGCGAGGGCCCGAACACCGGGGAGCTGTTTTTT	CASSGEGPNTGELFF
TRBD1	TRBV5-1	TRBJ2-7	few	TGCGCCAGCAGCGAAGGGACAGGGACCTTCTACGAGCAGTACTTC	CASSEGTGTFYEQYF
NA	TRBV5-8	TRBJ2-1	few	TGTGCCAGCAGCACGACAGGAGCAATTTACAATGAGCAGTTCTTC	CASSTTGAIYNEQFF
NA	TRBV4-2	TRBJ2-7	few	TGTGCCAGCAGCCGAGGCTACGAGCAGTACTTC	CASSRGYEQYF
NA	TRBV18	TRBJ2-7	few	TGTGCCAGCTCATATTCCCCCTTCTACGAGCAGTACTTC	CASSYSPFYEQYF
NA	TRBV10-3	TRBJ1-1	NA	TGTGCCACCGCCGACACGAACACTGAAGCTTTCTTT	CATADTNTEAFF
NA	TRBV5-1	TRBJ2-1	NA	TGCGCCAGCAGCCCAGAGGCGCTGAACAATGAGCAGTTCTTC	CASSPEALNNEQFF
NA	TRBV4-1	TRBJ1-2	few	TGCGCCAGCAGCCGGAGGGACTATGGCTACACCTTC	CASSRRDYGYTF
TRBD2	TRBV9	TRBJ2-5	few	TGTGCCAGCAGCGCTGGGGGGACTAGCGGGGGTCAAGAGACCCAGTACTTC	CASSAGGTSGGQETQYF
TRBD1	TRBV6-5	TRBJ1-5	few	TGTGCCAGCAGTTATCAGGCAGGGGGTCAGCCCCAGCATTTT	CASSYQAGGQPQHF
TRBD1	TRBV19	TRBJ2-2	NA	TGTGCCAGTAGTCCTCGGGACAGGGGGTACACCGGGGAGCTGTTTTTT	CASSPRDRGYTGELFF
NA	TRBV11-3	TRBJ2-7	few	TGTGCCAGCAGCTTAGACCAGATTCAGGCCGAGCAGTACTTC	CASSLDQIQAEQYF
NA	TRBV29-1	TRBJ2-7	few	TGCAGCGTTGAAGGTGGGGGAGGCTACGAGCAGTACTTC	CSVEGGGGYEQYF
NA	TRBV6-5	TRBJ2-1	NA	TGTGCCAGCAGCAAAAGACAGATATACAATGAGCAGTTCTTC	CASSKRQIYNEQFF